This passage covers 10 T cell receptor beta chains from one sample sequenced in a study of post-analysis software for immune sequencing data. Whole-study results and caveats: There were five or six TRBV segments more frequent in patients than controls, and TRBV5-6, TRBV5-1 and TRBV20-1 were among them.

These receptors' antigens are unknown. Carried by the TCR beta cDNA libraries were unique molecular identifiers. One entry per CDR3 protein results from TCRdb running MiXCR on the PCR reads. The sample shows 400,000 to 500,000 distinct CDR3 sequences, roughly 38% of them seen only once. Sequenced material: blood. These receptors all come from a girl aged 2 to 9 with multiple sclerosis.

This clonotype turned up a few times. The chain links TRBV5-6 to TRBJ2-6; D possibly uses TRBD1 or TRBD2 (5 bases each). Germline CDR1 and CDR2: SGHDT and YYEEEE. The CDR3 spans 18 residues. The V end lost 4 bases, the J end lost 6 bases, and 23 bases lay between the germline ends. The CDR3 DNA reads TGTGCCAGCAGCCCCGGGACGGGATTACGTATAGAGGCCAACGTCCTGACTTTC. Its protein is CASSPGTGLRIEANVLTF.

The chain links TRBV5-1 to TRBJ1-2; tentatively, D is TRBD1 (5 bases). Per germline, CDR1 SGHRS and CDR2 YFSETQ. The CDR3 sequence is 14 residues long. With 4 bases removed from V and 7 bases from J, the gap between germline ends came to 17 bases. CDR3 bases: TGCGCCAGCAGCGTCAGCGACAGCTTCGGTGGCTACACCTTC. This sequence encodes CASSVSDSFGGYTF.

The rearrangement uses TRBV30 and TRBJ2-7, with 8 bases that match TRBD2. Germline CDR1 is GTSNPN and CDR2 is SVGIG (reference sequence). The CDR3 runs to 17 residues. With 0 bases clipped from V and 4 bases from J, the junction kept 14 bases outside the gene matches. The CDR3, as DNA: TGTGCCTGGAGTGTACAAGGGATCGTTCGGGGGGGTTACGAGCAGTACTTC. It encodes CAWSVQGIVRGGYEQYF.

This chain connects TRBV20-1 to TRBJ1-2, with TRBD1 matching 8 bases. V lost 1 base, J lost 4 bases, and 8 bases stayed unmatched. The CDR3 consists of 15 residues. The V gene's germline CDR1 is DFQATT and CDR2 SNEGSKA (reference sequence). This CDR3 reads CSARGPGGGSYGYTF. The CDR3 nucleotides read TGCAGTGCTAGAGGGCCAGGGGGCGGCTCCTATGGCTACACCTTC.

This chain connects TRBV7-6 to TRBJ2-7, with 8 bases that match TRBD2. Looked up from germline, CDR1 is SGHVS and CDR2 is FNYEAQ. V dropped 1 base and J dropped 11; count of bases not matched to a gene: 4. CDR3 length equals 12 residues. CDR3 amino acids: CASSLGTGGEYF. CDR3 nucleotides: TGTGCCAGCAGCTTAGGAACGGGGGGGGAGTACTTC.

Comment on this clonotype: Germline is not matched at one junction end, which may reflect a read error. In DNA form, the CDR3 reads TGCGGCGTACGGGGACGGCACCAAGAGACCCAGTACTTC. This gives the protein CGVRGRHQETQYF. The chain combines TRBV29-1 with TRBJ2-5; D tentatively fits TRBD1 or TRBD2 (5 bases each). The CDR3 is 13 amino acids. Germline lookup yields CDR1 SQVTM and CDR2 ANQGSEA.

The V gene is TRBV5-1, the J gene TRBJ1-1; D unresolved. The CDR3 length is 15 residues. The V gene lost 3 bases and the J gene lost 0 bases, with 12 bases spanning the gap. The germline V gene has CDR1 SGHRS and CDR2 YFSETQ. This CDR3 reads CASSYSSNLNTEAFF. The CDR3 region has the DNA TGCGCCAGCAGCTATTCCAGTAACCTGAACACTGAAGCTTTCTTT.

This clonotype has more than one count but fewer than ten. CDR3 bases: TGCGCCAGCAGCCAAGGTGGGAGGGTAGGGATCGCCTGGAGGGGCATTCAGTACTTC. The encoded protein is CASSQGGRVGIAWRGIQYF. V gene TRBV4-1 combines with J gene TRBJ2-4, with 7 bases matching TRBD2. Trimming at V came to 1 base and at J to 9 bases, leaving 21 bases not matched to a gene. There are 19 residues in the CDR3. Germline CDR1 MGHRA, CDR2 YSYEKL.

This clonotype has only a few counts. V usage is TRBV6-5 and J usage is TRBJ2-7; D is possibly TRBD1 (5 bases). The CDR3 covers 14 residues. V dropped 2 bases and J dropped 2 bases, with 10 bases sitting between them. CDR1 and CDR2 (germline): MNHEY, SVGAGI. This CDR3 is CASSYRGSAYEQYF. CDR3 DNA: TGTGCCAGCAGTTACAGGGGATCAGCCTACGAGCAGTACTTC.

CDR3 loop: CASSLRTSGTSTDTQYF. The CDR3 nucleotides read TGTGCCAGCAGCTTAAGGACTAGCGGGACCAGCACAGATACGCAGTATTTT. The chain recombines TRBV7-2 with TRBJ2-3, with TRBD2 identical over 12 bases. The trim removed 2 bases at V and 0 bases at J, leaving 3 bases unmatched. Germline V CDR1 and CDR2: SGHTA, FQGNSA. The CDR3 sequence is 17 residues long.